The present entry profiles one T cell receptor beta chain with its context. This table comes from immunoSEQ multiplex PCR, and its TCRdb copy is limited to in-frame clones, with some not included. The profile shows around 29,000 clones, around nine tenths of them singletons. This record comes from a study of PD-1 and CTLA-4 blockade in melanoma. The specimen comprised CD8+ T cells from peripheral blood, sampled before anti-PD-1 treatment. The sequence was collected from a human donor with melanoma.

For the CDR3, the DNA is TGTGCCACAAGGGACGGAGAGACCCAGTACTTC. The encoded protein is CATRDGETQYF. The J gene is TRBJ2-5, the V gene TRBV24-1; D may correspond to TRBD1 or TRBD2 (5 bases each). This CDR3 region has 11 residues. Trimming removed 10 bases at V and 4 bases at J, with 9 bases between. Per germline, CDR1 KGHDR and CDR2 SFDVKD.